Described below is a single T cell receptor (beta chain) sequence and its context. Per the study methods: Amplification with reference gene primers provided the estimates of nucleated cell counts. Clones were read by immunoSEQ multiplex PCR, and TCRdb kept only the in-frame ones, dropping some. Clone size and the V and J calls come from that table; the DNA yielded D and trimming. The data contain over 200,000 clones, 90% to 95% of them singletons. The data are from a study of blood T cell repertoires in COVID-19. Cohort placement rested on clinical history that participants reported themselves. The CDR3 runs to 15 residues. V lost 0 bases and J lost 2, with 11 bases in between. Germline V gives CDR1 MGHRA, CDR2 YSYEKL.

The receptor's source is a human donor in a cohort exposed to, infected with or recovered from COVID-19 (not recorded which). The donor label of this sample is uncertain. V usage is TRBV4-1 and J usage is TRBJ2-7, with D perhaps TRBD2 (6 bases). The sequenced sample was PBMCs or T cells enriched from blood (not recorded which). CDR3 in DNA: TGCGCCAGCAGCCAAGATCGTCGGGAGACCTACGAGCAGTACTTC. The encoded protein is CASSQDRRETYEQYF.